The 12 T cell receptor beta chains below come from one sample, sequenced in a study of blood T cells in healthy people across ages. A second PCR of about 7 to 12 cycles used a sample-barcoded 5' primer and a J-beta primer mix. TCRdb reprocessed the 5' RACE reads with MiXCR, giving one entry per CDR3 protein. The sample has 1.6 million or so distinct CDR3 sequences; about 32% are singletons. The source material was blood. Receptor source: a woman aged 25 to 45 in good health.

V usage is TRBV12-3 or TRBV12-4 and J usage is TRBJ2-5; TRBD1 agrees at 7 bases. The J segment lost 3 bases and the V segment lost 5 bases, leaving 9 bases of the junction unmatched. CDR3 length: 15 amino acids. CDR3 protein: CASSPDGQEKETQYF. As DNA, the CDR3 is TGTGCCAGCAGTCCCGACGGACAGGAAAAAGAGACCCAGTACTTC.

In its sample, this clonotype was seen many times. J is TRBJ2-7 and V is TRBV29-1, with TRBD1 matching 9 bases. In germline, CDR1 is SQVTM, CDR2 ANQGSEA. V gave up 7 bases and J gave up 5 bases; unmatched junction bases: 3. CDR3 size: 11 residues. Here the CDR3 reads CSADRGDEQYF. CDR3 coding DNA: TGCAGCGCCGACAGGGGGGACGAGCAGTACTTC.

This clonotype has more than one count but fewer than ten. The CDR3 nucleotides read TGTGCCAGCAGCTTAGACGGTGGGGGATACAATGAGCAGTTCTTC. Translation gives CASSLDGGGYNEQFF. The chain combines TRBV7-7 with TRBJ2-1; D possibly uses TRBD1 or TRBD2 (5 bases each). The germline V gene has CDR1 SSHAT and CDR2 FNYEAQ (reference sequence). With 1 base removed from V and 4 bases from J, the gap between germline ends came to 11 bases. This CDR3 region has 15 residues.

The CDR3 loop reads CASSSWGPSSYNEQFF. As DNA, the CDR3 is TGTGCCAGCAGCTCCTGGGGCCCGAGCTCCTACAATGAGCAGTTCTTC. V usage is TRBV7-6 and J usage is TRBJ2-1; possible D gene TRBD1, 5 bases. The CDR3 has 16 residues. Germline CDR1 is SGHVS and CDR2 is FNYEAQ. Trimming left V 4 bases short and J 0 bases short, with 13 bases between.

This chain links TRBV7-2 with TRBJ2-1, with a possible D match to TRBD2 (5 bases). Germline values: CDR1 SGHTA, CDR2 FQGNSA. V was clipped by 5 bases and J by 0 bases, with 8 bases between them. The CDR3 is made up of 14 amino acids. Here the CDR3 reads CASSADYSYNEQFF. As DNA, the CDR3 is TGTGCCAGCAGCGCTGACTACTCCTACAATGAGCAGTTCTTC.

The chain joins TRBV7-9 to TRBJ2-1, with 10 bases aligning to TRBD2. Germline V gene lookup returns CDR1 SEHNR and CDR2 FQNEAQ (reference sequence). J was trimmed by 6 bases and V by 6 bases; bases with no gene match: 11. The CDR3 spans 16 residues. Here the CDR3 reads CASSPSGRARGNEQFF. CDR3 sequence (DNA): TGTGCCAGCAGTCCGAGCGGGAGGGCCCGGGGCAATGAGCAGTTCTTC.

This clonotype appeared a few times. This chain connects TRBV6-1 to TRBJ2-1, with D maybe TRBD2 (7 bases). Deletions cut 1 base from V and 7 bases from J, with 20 bases between. Germline V gene sequence: CDR1 MNHNS, CDR2 SASEGT. CDR3 length: 17 residues. CDR3 bases: TGTGCCAGCAGTGAAGTAGGTGGGGGGGCGTCGAGGAATGAGCAGTTCTTC. This translates into CASSEVGGGASRNEQFF.

The gene calls are TRBV20-1 and TRBJ2-5; 16 bases match TRBD2. The J call may be mistaken, given a closer DNA end match to TRBJ2-7. The germline V gene encodes CDR1 DFQATT and CDR2 SNEGSKA (reference sequence). The length of the CDR3 is 15 residues. Here the CDR3 DNA reads TGCAGTGCTAGGGGACTAGCGGGAGGGGGGCCCGAGCAGTACTTC. Its translation is CSARGLAGGGPEQYF.

This chain uses TRBV9 with TRBJ2-3; 9 nucleotides align to TRBD2. Per the germline V gene, CDR1 is SGDLS and CDR2 is YYNGEE. V trimming: 0 bases; J trimming: 0 bases; junction bases outside the gene matches: 5. This CDR3 spans 17 amino acids. As DNA, the CDR3 is TGTGCCAGCAGCGTAGATTACGCGGGAGGGAGCACAGATACGCAGTATTTT. Amino acid sequence: CASSVDYAGGSTDTQYF.

For this clonotype: A read error may account for a junction end that differs from germline. The rearrangement links TRBV7-9 to TRBJ1-4; D remains ambiguous. The CDR3 is 14 residues long. The germline CDR1 and CDR2 sequences are SEHNR and FQNEAQ (reference sequence). The CDR3: CASSLEVSNEKLFF. In DNA, the CDR3 is TGTGCCAGCAGCTTGGAGGTCTCTAACGAAAAACTGTTTTTT.

This clonotype was detected many times. This chain joins TRBV5-1 and TRBJ2-5; 11 bases align to TRBD1. The trim removed 0 bases at V and 5 bases at J, leaving 3 bases unmatched. The CDR3 consists of 15 residues. Germline-derived CDR1 and CDR2 are SGHRS and YFSETQ. For the CDR3, the DNA is TGCGCCAGCAGCTTGGGGACAGGGGGCTTGGAGACCCAGTACTTC. Its protein product is CASSLGTGGLETQYF.

The chain has TRBV21-1 and TRBJ2-7. TRBV21-1 counts as a pseudogene. The length of the CDR3 is 14 residues. The CDR3: CASTQRKFSYEQYF. The CDR3 coding sequence is TGTGCCAGCACCCAAAGGAAGTTTTCCTACGAGCAGTACTTC.